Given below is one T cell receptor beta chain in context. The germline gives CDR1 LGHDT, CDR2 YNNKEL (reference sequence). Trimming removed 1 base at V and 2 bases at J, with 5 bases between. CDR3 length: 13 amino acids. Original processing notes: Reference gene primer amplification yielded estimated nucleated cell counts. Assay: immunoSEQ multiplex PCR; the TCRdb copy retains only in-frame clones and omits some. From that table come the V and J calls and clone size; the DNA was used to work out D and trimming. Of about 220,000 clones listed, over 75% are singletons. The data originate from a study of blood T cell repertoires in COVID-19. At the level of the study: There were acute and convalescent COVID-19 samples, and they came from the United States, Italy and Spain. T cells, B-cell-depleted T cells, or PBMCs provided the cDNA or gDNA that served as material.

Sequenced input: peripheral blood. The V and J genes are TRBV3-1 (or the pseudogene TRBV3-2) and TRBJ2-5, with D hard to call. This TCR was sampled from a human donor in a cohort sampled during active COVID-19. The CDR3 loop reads CASSQATQETQYF. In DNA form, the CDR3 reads TGTGCCAGCAGCCAAGCGACACAAGAGACCCAGTACTTC.